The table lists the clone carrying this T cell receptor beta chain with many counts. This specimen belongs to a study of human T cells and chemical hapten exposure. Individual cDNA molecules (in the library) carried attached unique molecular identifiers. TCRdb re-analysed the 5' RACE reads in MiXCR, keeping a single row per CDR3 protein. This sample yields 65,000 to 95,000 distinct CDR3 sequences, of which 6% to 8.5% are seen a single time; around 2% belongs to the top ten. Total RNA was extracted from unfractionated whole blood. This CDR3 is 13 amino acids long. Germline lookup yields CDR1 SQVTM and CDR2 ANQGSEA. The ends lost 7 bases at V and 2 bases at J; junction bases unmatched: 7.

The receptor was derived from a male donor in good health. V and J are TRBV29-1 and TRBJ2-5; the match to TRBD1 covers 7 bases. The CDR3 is CSAPGRGQETQYF. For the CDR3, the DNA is TGCAGCGCCCCTGGCAGGGGGCAAGAGACCCAGTACTTC.